Sequencing of this TCR beta chain was carried out in a study of persistence of HIV-infected CD4 T cells. Study-wide points: CMV- and Gag-responding cells had lower TCRbeta richness than CD3/CD28-responding cells.

Sequencing used immunoSEQ version 4 in survey mode. Each sample used up to 1 ug genomic DNA diluted to approximately 9 ng/uL. Method: immunoSEQ multiplex PCR; TCRdb's copy keeps in-frame clones and lacks some. The data show some 41,000 clones, with 65% to 85% seen just once and less than 2% held by the top ten. The stimulus was lysate of CMV-infected fibroblasts, around 10 ug/mL. CD40L/CD69 double-negative CD45RO-high memory CD4+ T cells were collected. Stimulated PBMCs had first been depleted of CD8+ T cells. Of note for this clone: No antigen is known for it.

Per the germline V gene, CDR1 is MNHEY and CDR2 is SMNVEV (reference sequence). The CDR3 is made up of 18 amino acids. V was trimmed by 0 bases and J by 5 bases, leaving 17 bases between them. The sequences come from CD4+ T cells sorted from PBMCs after roughly 18-hour stimulation, collected from a patient who received antiretroviral therapy. The V gene is TRBV27, the J gene TRBJ1-6, with no clear D. This TCR derives from an adult man with HIV who was CMV-seropositive. The CDR3 DNA is TGTGCCAGCAGTTTATCGGACCCGCGGAGGAGCAATAATTCACCCCTCCACTTT. It yields the protein CASSLSDPRRSNNSPLHF.